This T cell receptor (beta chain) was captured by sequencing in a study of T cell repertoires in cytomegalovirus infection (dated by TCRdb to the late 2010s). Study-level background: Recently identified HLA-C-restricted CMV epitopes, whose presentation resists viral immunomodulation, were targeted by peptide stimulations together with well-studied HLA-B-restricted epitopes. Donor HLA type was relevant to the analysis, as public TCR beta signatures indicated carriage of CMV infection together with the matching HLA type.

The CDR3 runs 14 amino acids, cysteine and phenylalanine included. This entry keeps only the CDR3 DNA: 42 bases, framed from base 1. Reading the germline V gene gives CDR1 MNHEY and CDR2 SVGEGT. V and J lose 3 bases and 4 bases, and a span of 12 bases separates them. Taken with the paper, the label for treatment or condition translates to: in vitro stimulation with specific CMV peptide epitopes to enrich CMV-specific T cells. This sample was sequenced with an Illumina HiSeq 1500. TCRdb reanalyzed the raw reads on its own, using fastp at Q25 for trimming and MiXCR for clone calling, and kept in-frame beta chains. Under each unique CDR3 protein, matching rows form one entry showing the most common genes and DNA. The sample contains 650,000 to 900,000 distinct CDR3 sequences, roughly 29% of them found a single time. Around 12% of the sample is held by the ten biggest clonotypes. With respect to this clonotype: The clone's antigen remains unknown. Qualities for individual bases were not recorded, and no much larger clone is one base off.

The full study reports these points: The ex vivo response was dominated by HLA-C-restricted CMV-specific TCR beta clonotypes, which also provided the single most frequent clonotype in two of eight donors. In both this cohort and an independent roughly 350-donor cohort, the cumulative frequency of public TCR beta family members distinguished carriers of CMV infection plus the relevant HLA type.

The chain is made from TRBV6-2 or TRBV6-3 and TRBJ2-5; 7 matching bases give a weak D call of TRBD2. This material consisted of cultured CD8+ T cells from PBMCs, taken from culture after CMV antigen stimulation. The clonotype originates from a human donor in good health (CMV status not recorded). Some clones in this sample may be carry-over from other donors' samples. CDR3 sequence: CASSYGGGRETQYF. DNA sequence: TGTGCCAGCAGTTATGGCGGGGGCAGAGAGACCCAGTACTTC.